The clone carrying this TCR beta chain was seen many times. As to time point: persistent/refractory GD, antithyroid drugs over 5 years with positive TRAb. From PBMCs, RNA was extracted and then used to make the TCR library. Arm-PCR of CDR3 regions and iRepertoire HTBI primers were used to build TCR beta libraries. TCRdb analysed the multiplex PCR reads with MiXCR anew, one entry per CDR3 protein. The sample comprises 300,000 to 350,000 distinct CDR3 sequences, roughly a fifth of which are singletons, and just under 30% rests with the top ten. This entry belongs to a study of regulatory T cells in long-lasting Graves disease. The length of the CDR3 is 13 residues. Germline V gene sequence: CDR1 MDHEN, CDR2 SYDVKM. Trimming cost V 7 bases and J 5 bases; bases outside gene matches: 6.

Sequenced material: peripheral blood mononuclear cells (PBMCs), taken when the disease was refractory, from a patient treated with antithyroid drugs. This receptor was identified in a female donor with Graves disease. The J gene is TRBJ2-7, the V gene TRBV28; 9 positions agree with TRBD2. CDR3 in amino acids: CASIEREAHEQYF. In nucleotides, the CDR3 is TGTGCCAGCATAGAGCGGGAGGCTCACGAGCAGTACTTC.